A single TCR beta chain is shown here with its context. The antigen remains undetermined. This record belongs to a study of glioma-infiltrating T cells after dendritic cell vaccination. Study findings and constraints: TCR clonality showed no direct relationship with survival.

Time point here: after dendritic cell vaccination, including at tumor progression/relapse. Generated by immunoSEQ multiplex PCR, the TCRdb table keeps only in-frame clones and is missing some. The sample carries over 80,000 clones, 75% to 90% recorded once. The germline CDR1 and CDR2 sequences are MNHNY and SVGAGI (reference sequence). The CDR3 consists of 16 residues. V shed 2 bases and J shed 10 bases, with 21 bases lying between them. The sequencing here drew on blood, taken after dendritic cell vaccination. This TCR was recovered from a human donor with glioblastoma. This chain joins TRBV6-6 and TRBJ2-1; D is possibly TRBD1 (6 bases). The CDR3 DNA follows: TGTGCCAGCAGTTACGTGGGGGCAACAATGGGGGTGGAGCAGTTCTTC. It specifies CASSYVGATMGVEQFF.